The next 27 T cell receptor beta chains were all read from a single sample in a study of cytomegalovirus exposure and HLA in healthy donors. PCR was performed using 60 Vbeta and 13 Jbeta primers. The protocol was immunoSEQ multiplex PCR, while the TCRdb copy is restricted to in-frame clones and leaves out a portion. This repertoire shows about 260,000 clones, 84% found once; its top ten account for roughly 2%. The material sequenced was PBMCs. These receptor sequences come from a woman between 40 and 50 years old in good health and CMV-seropositive.

V usage is TRBV5-1 and J usage is TRBJ1-2; 9 positions agree with TRBD1. CDR1 is SGHRS, CDR2 YFSETQ, per germline. V shed 5 bases, J shed 4 bases, and the junction held 3 bases outside the gene matches. CDR3 length: 13 amino acids. This CDR3 is CASSSDRGYGYTF. The CDR3 DNA follows: TGCGCCAGCAGTTCGGACAGGGGCTATGGCTACACCTTC.

The V and J genes are TRBV27 and TRBJ1-1, with D possibly matching TRBD1 (5 bases). This CDR3 comprises 15 residues. The V gene's germline CDR1 is MNHEY and CDR2 SMNVEV (reference sequence). Between the trimmed V and J ends, which lost 5 bases and 1 base, there was a span of 14 bases. The CDR3 here is CASSPHGAGNTEAFF. Written as DNA, the CDR3 is TGTGCCAGCAGTCCGCATGGGGCAGGGAACACTGAAGCTTTCTTT.

V gene TRBV18 combines with J gene TRBJ2-5; D call uncertain. CDR1 is KGHSH and CDR2 is LQKENI in the germline V gene. Trimming stripped 2 bases from V and 5 bases from J, with 15 bases between. This CDR3 spans 15 amino acids. The CDR3 loop reads CASSPSYSLFETQYF. The CDR3, as DNA: TGTGCCAGCTCACCATCTTACTCGCTCTTCGAGACCCAGTACTTC.

CDR3 region: CASSADSYSNQPQHF. CDR3 DNA sequence: TGTGCCAGCAGCGCGGACTCATATAGCAATCAGCCCCAGCATTTT. V gene TRBV7-8 combines with J gene TRBJ1-5; D is uncertain. Germline assignment: CDR1 SGHVS and CDR2 FQNEAQ. V lost 5 bases and J 0 bases, leaving 11 bases between the germline ends. The CDR3 extends over 15 amino acids.

The chain recombines TRBV7-2 with TRBJ2-3, with TRBD2 matching over 12 bases. The germline CDR1 and CDR2 sequences are SGHTA and FQGNSA. The CDR3 contains 16 residues. Unmatched junction bases numbered 8, after V lost 5 bases and J lost 5 bases. In nucleotides, the CDR3 is TGTGCCAGCAGCCCGCGGACTAGCGGGACCAGAGATACGCAGTATTTT. Protein product: CASSPRTSGTRDTQYF.

The chain has TRBV28 and TRBJ2-1; possible D gene TRBD1, 6 bases. V lost 7 bases to trimming and J lost 2 bases, with 15 bases between them. Germline assignment: CDR1 MDHEN and CDR2 SYDVKM. This CDR3 region has 15 residues. The CDR3 DNA reads as TGTGCCAGCATCCAAGGGGGTCTTCCCTACAATGAGCAGTTCTTC. Its protein is CASIQGGLPYNEQFF.

This clone was detected only a few times. This sequence joins TRBV7-9 and TRBJ1-1; TRBD1 matches 9 bases. The germline gives CDR1 SEHNR, CDR2 FQNEAQ (reference sequence). V was pared by 6 bases and J by 1 base, with 18 bases of the junction left unmatched. CDR3 length: 19 residues. As DNA, the CDR3 is TGTGCCAGCAGTCCTTGGGTTACGGACAGGGGACTACCGAACACTGAAGCTTTCTTT. This gives the protein CASSPWVTDRGLPNTEAFF.

The V call is TRBV6-5, the J call TRBJ1-5, with 8 bases fitting TRBD1. The V gene's germline CDR1 is MNHEY and CDR2 SVGAGI. CDR3 length equals 13 residues. V trimming: 4 bases; J trimming: 6 bases; junction bases outside the gene matches: 2. Here the CDR3 reads CASSLDRVQPQHF. The CDR3 DNA sequence: TGTGCCAGCAGTTTGGACAGGGTTCAGCCCCAGCATTTT.

The chain employs TRBV11-2 and TRBJ2-5; tentatively, D is TRBD2 (5 bases). V shed 0 bases and J shed 7 bases, with 24 bases lying between them. Germline V lookup: CDR1 SGHAT, CDR2 FQNNGV. CDR3 length: 18 amino acids. The CDR3 sequence: CASSLEGTSWRPPGTQYF. The CDR3 nucleotides are TGTGCCAGCAGCTTAGAAGGAACGAGTTGGAGGCCCCCAGGGACCCAGTACTTC.

This clone was recorded only once. The chain is built from TRBV6-1 and TRBJ2-7, with 12 positions matching TRBD1. Germline values: CDR1 MNHNS, CDR2 SASEGT. V shed 4 bases and J 7 bases; nucleotides not matched to a gene: 8. This CDR3 is built from 15 residues. CDR3 residues: CASSGLGQGAGEQYF. The CDR3 coding sequence is TGTGCCAGCAGTGGTTTGGGACAGGGGGCGGGGGAGCAGTACTTC.

The rearrangement joins TRBV10-3 to TRBJ2-1; 13 positions match TRBD2. The length of the CDR3 is 17 residues. The trim removed 7 bases at V and 0 bases at J, leaving 6 bases unmatched. Germline V gene lookup returns CDR1 ENHRY and CDR2 SYGVKD. The CDR3 loop is CAIKGTSGIPSYNEQFF. For the CDR3, the DNA is TGTGCCATCAAAGGGACTAGCGGGATACCCTCCTACAATGAGCAGTTCTTC.

The genes are TRBV11-2 and TRBJ2-2, with 9 bases matching TRBD2. This CDR3 has 15 residues. Germline assignment: CDR1 SGHAT and CDR2 FQNNGV. J was trimmed by 0 bases and V by 5 bases; bases with no gene match: 1. CDR3 DNA: TGTGCCAGCAGCCTAGCGGGGACGAACACCGGGGAGCTGTTTTTT. Amino acids: CASSLAGTNTGELFF.

The chain is built from TRBV19 and TRBJ2-2, with 9 nucleotides matching TRBD2. The ends lost 4 bases at V and 0 bases at J; junction bases unmatched: 3. The CDR3 has 16 residues. The germline gives CDR1 LNHDA, CDR2 SQIVND (reference sequence). Here the CDR3 reads CASSNPSGTNTGELFF. Written as DNA, the CDR3 is TGTGCCAGTAGTAACCCTAGCGGGACGAACACCGGGGAGCTGTTTTTT. Complete variable domain (other parts from reference TRBV19 and TRBJ2-2): DGGITQSPKYLFRKEGQNVTLSCEQNLNHDAMYWYRQDPGQGLRLIYYSQIVNDFQKGDIAEGYSVSREKKESFPLTVTSAQKNPTAFYLCASSNPSGTNTGELFFGEGSRLTVL.

The chain recombines TRBV30 with TRBJ2-5, with D unresolved. V gave up 1 base and J gave up 0 bases, with 6 bases separating them. Germline loops: CDR1 GTSNPN, CDR2 SVGIG (reference sequence). The CDR3 has 13 residues. The CDR3 nucleotides are TGTGCCTGGAGTGGCTCAGACCAAGAGACCCAGTACTTC. Encoded protein: CAWSGSDQETQYF.

The gene calls are TRBV19 and TRBJ2-1; 15 bases match TRBD2. The CDR3 extends over 16 amino acids. Germline assignment: CDR1 LNHDA and CDR2 SQIVND (reference sequence). The ends lost 5 bases at V and 8 bases at J; junction bases unmatched: 7. The CDR3 DNA is TGTGCCAGTAGTCCCAGGACTAGCGGGAGGGCCCATGAGCAGTTCTTC. This codes for CASSPRTSGRAHEQFF.

This chain uses TRBV2 with TRBJ1-2; D ambiguous. V was shortened by 4 bases and J by 4 bases, with 7 bases between the two germline ends. This CDR3 comprises 12 residues. Germline lookup yields CDR1 SNHLY and CDR2 FYNNEI. DNA of the CDR3: TGTGCCAGCAGTGGACACTCCTATGGCTACACCTTC. It yields the protein CASSGHSYGYTF.

V and J are TRBV2 and TRBJ2-7; 14 bases line up with TRBD2. V gave up 9 bases and J gave up 3 bases; unmatched junction bases: 1. CDR1 is SNHLY and CDR2 is FYNNEI in the germline V gene. This CDR3 region has 13 residues. The CDR3 sequence: CARGTSGSYEQYF. The CDR3 DNA is TGTGCCAGGGGGACTAGCGGGAGCTACGAGCAGTACTTC.

The chain couples TRBV18 to TRBJ1-5; TRBD1 matches 8 bases. The germline V gene has CDR1 KGHSH and CDR2 LQKENI. Trimming removed 6 bases from V and 2 bases from J; junction bases left unmatched: 3. This CDR3 is built from 14 residues. The CDR3 nucleotides are TGTGCCAGCTCCAGGGGGCAGCGCAATCAGCCCCAGCATTTT. It encodes CASSRGQRNQPQHF.

The CDR3 reads CASSPTPISTDTQYF. The CDR3 nucleotides read TGTGCCAGCAGCCCCACACCCATCAGCACAGATACGCAGTATTTT. The chain employs TRBV7-6 and TRBJ2-3, with D uncertain. Deletions cut 5 bases from V and 0 bases from J, with 12 bases between. Germline-derived CDR1 and CDR2 are SGHVS and FNYEAQ. This CDR3 spans 15 amino acids.

The rearrangement uses TRBV7-3 and TRBJ2-1; 7 bases map to TRBD1. The germline V gene has CDR1 SGHTA and CDR2 FQGTGA. The length of the CDR3 is 15 residues. V gave up 5 bases and J gave up 2 bases; unmatched junction bases: 6. The CDR3 protein is CASSLGQEPYNEQFF. CDR3 sequence (DNA): TGTGCCAGCAGCCTAGGACAGGAACCCTACAATGAGCAGTTCTTC.

V gene TRBV10-3 combines with J gene TRBJ1-4; maybe TRBD1 (5 bases). Trimming pared 5 bases from V and 1 base from J, leaving 11 bases between. Looked up from germline, CDR1 is ENHRY and CDR2 is SYGVKD. CDR3 length: 15 residues. CDR3 amino acids: CAISPSGGTNEKLFF. The CDR3 nucleotides are TGTGCCATCAGTCCCTCGGGGGGAACTAATGAAAAACTGTTTTTT.

A few counts support this clone. V is TRBV30 and J is TRBJ1-3; D gene unclear. Germline lookup yields CDR1 GTSNPN and CDR2 SVGIG (reference sequence). Trimming removed 0 bases from V and 1 base from J, with 7 bases in between. The CDR3 is made up of 14 amino acids. DNA of the CDR3: TGTGCCTGGAGTGTAGGGAGGTCTGGAAACACCATATATTTT. Encoded protein: CAWSVGRSGNTIYF.

This clone was observed a handful of times. This chain joins TRBV18 and TRBJ2-3; unclear D gene. CDR1 and CDR2 (germline): KGHSH, LQKENI. The V end lost 5 bases, the J end lost 0 bases, and 6 bases lay between the germline ends. This CDR3 has 13 amino acids. CDR3 sequence: CASSGFSTDTQYF. The CDR3 bases are TGTGCCAGCTCAGGCTTTAGCACAGATACGCAGTATTTT. Variable domain in full (rest from reference TRBV18 and TRBJ2-3): NAGVMQNPRHLVRRRGQEARLRCSPMKGHSHVYWYRQLPEEGLKFMVYLQKENIIDESGMPKERFSAEFPKEGPSILRIQQVVRGDSAAYFCASSGFSTDTQYFGPGTRLTVL.

The chain employs TRBV5-5 and TRBJ2-1; 7 bases agree with TRBD2. The CDR3 is 14 amino acids. With V trimmed by 2 bases and J by 5 bases, 4 bases remained unmatched. Germline V gene data show CDR1 as SGHKS and CDR2 as YYEKEE (reference sequence). CDR3 residues: CASSFRGVDNEQFF. CDR3 in DNA: TGTGCCAGCAGCTTTCGGGGGGTCGACAATGAGCAGTTCTTC.

This clone has only a few counts. The rearrangement uses TRBV28 and TRBJ1-2, with no clear D. The CDR3 extends over 12 amino acids. The germline V gene encodes CDR1 MDHEN and CDR2 SYDVKM. With 5 bases removed from V and 8 bases from J, the gap between germline ends came to 12 bases. CDR3 nucleotides: TGTGCCAGCAGTCCCACAGTGGGCGGCTACACCTTC. It yields the protein CASSPTVGGYTF.

V and J are TRBV7-3 and TRBJ2-2; TRBD1 aligns across 10 bases. Per the germline V gene, CDR1 is SGHTA and CDR2 is FQGTGA. With V trimmed by 5 bases and J by 1 base, 1 base remained unmatched. The CDR3 runs 15 residues. Here the CDR3 reads CASSRDRGNTGELFF. The CDR3 region has the DNA TGTGCCAGCAGCCGGGACAGGGGGAACACCGGGGAGCTGTTTTTT.

The chain carries TRBV30 and TRBJ2-2, with D perhaps TRBD2 (5 bases). Germline V gene data show CDR1 as GTSNPN and CDR2 as SVGIG (reference sequence). V dropped 6 bases and J dropped 4 bases, with 12 bases sitting between them. The CDR3 is 13 amino acids. CDR3 DNA sequence: TGTGCCTGCCAAGACTATCCCACCGGGGAGCTGTTTTTT. Its translation is CACQDYPTGELFF.